The 3 T cell receptor beta chains given below trace back to one sample, sequenced in a study of T cell clusters in autoimmune cytopenias. TRB was amplified by touch-down multiplex PCR, primer pools A and B combined. Each CDR3 protein gets one entry in TCRdb, which reprocessed the multiplex PCR reads and gives no DNA. The sample totals around 11,000 distinct CDR3 sequences. Each sample's input was about 250 ng genomic DNA, 38,000 or so genome equivalents. The data also belong to a second study, concerning T cell repertoires in aging, cancer and after chemotherapy.

Sequencing used peripheral blood. These receptors all come from a human donor in good health.

This clonotype registers medium-sized by frequency. This chain joins TRBV19 and TRBJ1-5; TCRdb's assignment of TRBD1 cannot be checked, as there is no DNA. The CDR3 consists of 15 residues. Germline values: CDR1 LNHDA, CDR2 SQIVND (reference sequence). The CDR3 loop reads CASSADRAWGQPQHF.

The CDR3 region is CASSLVGVWGDGYTF. The rearrangement joins TRBV7-2 to TRBJ1-2. Germline CDR1 reads SGHTA; CDR2 reads FQGNSA. The CDR3 spans 15 residues.

The chain links TRBV5-6 to TRBJ1-2; the TCRdb D gene call, TRBD1, has no DNA to confirm it. Germline CDR1 SGHDT, CDR2 YYEEEE. The CDR3 spans 15 residues. The CDR3 sequence: CASSWCTGGGYGYTF.